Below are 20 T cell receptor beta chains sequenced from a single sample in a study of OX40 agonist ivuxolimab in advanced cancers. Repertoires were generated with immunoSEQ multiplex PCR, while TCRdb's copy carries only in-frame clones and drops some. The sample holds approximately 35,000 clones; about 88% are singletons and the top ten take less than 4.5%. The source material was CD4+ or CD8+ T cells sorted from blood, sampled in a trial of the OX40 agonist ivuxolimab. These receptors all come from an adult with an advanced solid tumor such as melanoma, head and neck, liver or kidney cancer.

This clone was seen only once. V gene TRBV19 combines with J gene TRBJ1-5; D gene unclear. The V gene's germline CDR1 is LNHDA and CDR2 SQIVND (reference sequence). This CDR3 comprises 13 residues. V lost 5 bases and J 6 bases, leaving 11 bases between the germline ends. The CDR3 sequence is CASSPQDLQPQHF. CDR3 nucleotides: TGTGCCAGTAGTCCCCAGGATCTTCAGCCCCAGCATTTT.

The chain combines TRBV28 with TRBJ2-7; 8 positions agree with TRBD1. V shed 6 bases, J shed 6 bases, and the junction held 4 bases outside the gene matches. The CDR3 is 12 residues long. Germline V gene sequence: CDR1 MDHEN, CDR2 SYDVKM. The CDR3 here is CASRWGTGEQYF. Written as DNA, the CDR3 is TGTGCCAGCAGATGGGGGACAGGCGAGCAGTACTTC.

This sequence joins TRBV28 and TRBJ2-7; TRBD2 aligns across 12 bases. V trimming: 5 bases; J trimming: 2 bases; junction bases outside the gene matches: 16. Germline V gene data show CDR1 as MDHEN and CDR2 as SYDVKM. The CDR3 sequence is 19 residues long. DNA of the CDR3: TGTGCCAGCAGTCAATTCTGGACTAGCGGGGACTACGACCCCTACGAGCAGTACTTC. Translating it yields CASSQFWTSGDYDPYEQYF.

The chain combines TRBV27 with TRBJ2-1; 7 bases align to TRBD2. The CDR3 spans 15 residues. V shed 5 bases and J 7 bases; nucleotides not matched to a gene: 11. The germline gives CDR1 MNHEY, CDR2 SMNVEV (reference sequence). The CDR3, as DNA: TGTGCCAGCAGTCCTCGAGGGAGGGGTTTTAATGAGCAGTTCTTC. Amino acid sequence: CASSPRGRGFNEQFF.

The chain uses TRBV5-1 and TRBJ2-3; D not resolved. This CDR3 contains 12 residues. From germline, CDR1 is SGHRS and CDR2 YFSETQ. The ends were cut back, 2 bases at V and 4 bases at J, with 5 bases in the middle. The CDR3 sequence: CASSFVADTQYF. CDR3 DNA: TGCGCCAGCAGCTTTGTGGCAGATACGCAGTATTTT.

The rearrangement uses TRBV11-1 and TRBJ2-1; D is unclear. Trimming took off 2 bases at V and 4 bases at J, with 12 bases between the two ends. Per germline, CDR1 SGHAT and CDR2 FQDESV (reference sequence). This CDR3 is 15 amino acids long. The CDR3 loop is CASSLMLSQYNEQFF. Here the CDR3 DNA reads TGTGCCAGCAGCTTAATGCTATCGCAGTACAATGAGCAGTTCTTC.

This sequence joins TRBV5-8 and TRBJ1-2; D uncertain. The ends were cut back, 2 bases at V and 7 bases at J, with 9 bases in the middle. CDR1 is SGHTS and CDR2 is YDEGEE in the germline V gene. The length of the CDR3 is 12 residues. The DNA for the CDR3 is TGTGCCAGCAGCTTAATACGGGCTGGCTACACCTTC. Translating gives CASSLIRAGYTF.

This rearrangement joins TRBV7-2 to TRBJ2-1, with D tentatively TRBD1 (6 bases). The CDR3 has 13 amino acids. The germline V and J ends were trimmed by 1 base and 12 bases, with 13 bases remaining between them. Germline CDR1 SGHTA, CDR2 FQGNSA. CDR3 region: CASSLEQGFVQFF. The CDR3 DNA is TGTGCCAGCAGCTTAGAACAGGGTTTTGTGCAGTTCTTC.

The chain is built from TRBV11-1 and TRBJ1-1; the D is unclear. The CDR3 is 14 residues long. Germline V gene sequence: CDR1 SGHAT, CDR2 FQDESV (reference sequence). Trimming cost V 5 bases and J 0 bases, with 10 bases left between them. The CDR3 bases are TGTGCCAGCAGCCCCCGACATATGAACACTGAAGCTTTCTTT. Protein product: CASSPRHMNTEAFF.

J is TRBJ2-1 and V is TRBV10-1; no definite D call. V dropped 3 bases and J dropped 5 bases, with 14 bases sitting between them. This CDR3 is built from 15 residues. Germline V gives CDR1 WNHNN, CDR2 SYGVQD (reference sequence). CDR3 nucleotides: TGCGCCAGCAGTGACTATTCGGGTGGGAACAATGAGCAGTTCTTC. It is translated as CASSDYSGGNNEQFF.

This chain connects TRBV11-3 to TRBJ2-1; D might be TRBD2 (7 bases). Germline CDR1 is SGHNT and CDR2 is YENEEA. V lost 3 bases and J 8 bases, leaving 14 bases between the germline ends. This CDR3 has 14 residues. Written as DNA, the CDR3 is TGTGCCAGCAGCTTGGGGGGGGCGAAGGATGAGCAGTTCTTC. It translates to CASSLGGAKDEQFF.

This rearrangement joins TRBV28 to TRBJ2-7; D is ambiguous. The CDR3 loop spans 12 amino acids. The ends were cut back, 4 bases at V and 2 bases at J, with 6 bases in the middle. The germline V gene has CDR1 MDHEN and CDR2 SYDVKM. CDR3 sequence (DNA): TGTGCCAGCAGTTCCATAACCTACGAGCAGTACTTC. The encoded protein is CASSSITYEQYF. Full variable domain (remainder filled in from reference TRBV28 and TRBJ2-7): DVKVTQSSRYLVKRTGEKVFLECVQDMDHENMFWYRQDPGLGLRLIYFSYDVKMKEKGDIPEGYSVSREKKERFSLILESASTNQTSMYLCASSSITYEQYFGPGTRLTVT.

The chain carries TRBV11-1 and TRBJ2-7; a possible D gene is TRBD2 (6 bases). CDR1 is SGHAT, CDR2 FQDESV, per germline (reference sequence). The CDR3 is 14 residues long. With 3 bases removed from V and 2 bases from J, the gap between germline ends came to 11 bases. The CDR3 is CASSFRTTTYEQYF. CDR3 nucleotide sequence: TGTGCCAGCAGCTTCCGGACTACCACCTACGAGCAGTACTTC.

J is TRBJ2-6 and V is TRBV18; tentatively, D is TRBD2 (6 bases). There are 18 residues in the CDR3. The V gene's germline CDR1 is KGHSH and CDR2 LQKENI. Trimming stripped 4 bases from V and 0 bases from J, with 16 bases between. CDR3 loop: CASSRPGLLSSGANVLTF. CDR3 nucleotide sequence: TGTGCCAGCTCACGACCGGGACTCCTCTCCTCTGGGGCCAACGTCCTGACTTTC.

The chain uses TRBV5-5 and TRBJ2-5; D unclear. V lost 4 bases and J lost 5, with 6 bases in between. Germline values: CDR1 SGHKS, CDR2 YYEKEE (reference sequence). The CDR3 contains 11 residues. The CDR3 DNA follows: TGTGCCAGCAGCCCTTCCGAGACCCAGTACTTC. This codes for CASSPSETQYF.

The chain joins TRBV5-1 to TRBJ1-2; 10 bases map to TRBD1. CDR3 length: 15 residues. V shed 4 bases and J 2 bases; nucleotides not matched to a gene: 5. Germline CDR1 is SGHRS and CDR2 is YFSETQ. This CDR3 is CASSVGTGENYGYTF. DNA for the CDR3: TGCGCCAGCAGCGTAGGGACAGGGGAAAACTATGGCTACACCTTC.

The CDR3 region is CASSLLLFQETQYF. The CDR3 DNA reads TGTGCCAGCAGCTTATTACTATTCCAAGAGACCCAGTACTTC. V and J are TRBV7-9 and TRBJ2-5; D ambiguous. Germline assignment: CDR1 SEHNR and CDR2 FQNEAQ (reference sequence). Trimming took 2 bases from V and 1 from J, leaving 8 bases between them. The CDR3 is 14 amino acids.

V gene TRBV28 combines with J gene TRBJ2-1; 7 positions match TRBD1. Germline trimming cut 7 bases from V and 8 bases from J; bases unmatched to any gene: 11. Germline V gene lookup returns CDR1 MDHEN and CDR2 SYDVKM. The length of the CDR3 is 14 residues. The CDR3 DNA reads TGTGCCAGCAAGACAGGGTTGCGGGTATATGAGCAGTTCTTC. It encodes CASKTGLRVYEQFF.

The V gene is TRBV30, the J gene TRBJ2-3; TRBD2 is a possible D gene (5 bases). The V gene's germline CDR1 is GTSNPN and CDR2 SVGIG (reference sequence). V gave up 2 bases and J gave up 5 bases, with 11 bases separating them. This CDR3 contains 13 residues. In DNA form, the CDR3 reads TGTGCCTGGAGTCACGGGATCAAAGATACGCAGTATTTT. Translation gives CAWSHGIKDTQYF. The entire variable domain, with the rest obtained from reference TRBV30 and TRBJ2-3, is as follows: SQTIHQWPATLVQPVGSPLSLECTVEGTSNPNLYWYRQAAGRGLQLLFYSVGIGQISSEVPQNLSASRPQDRQFILSSKKLLLSDSGFYLCAWSHGIKDTQYFGPGTRLTVL.

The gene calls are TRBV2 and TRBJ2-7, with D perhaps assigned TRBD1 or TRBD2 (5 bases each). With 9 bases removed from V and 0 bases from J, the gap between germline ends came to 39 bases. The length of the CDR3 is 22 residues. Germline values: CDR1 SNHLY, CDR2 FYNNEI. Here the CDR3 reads CASLPNPRGTSPRTPSSYEQYF. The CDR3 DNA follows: TGTGCCAGTCTGCCAAACCCACGGGGCACCTCACCCAGGACACCTAGCTCCTACGAGCAGTACTTC.